The rows below give T cell receptor beta chains drawn from one sample of a study of OX40 agonist ivuxolimab in advanced cancers. The data were produced by immunoSEQ multiplex PCR, yet TCRdb's version contains in-frame clones alone and is incomplete. The table lists more than 50,000 clones, over 75% of them singletons, with roughly 5.2% in the top ten. The specimen was CD4+ or CD8+ T cells sorted from blood, collected in a trial of the OX40 agonist ivuxolimab. These receptors were collected from an adult with an advanced solid tumor such as melanoma, head and neck, liver or kidney cancer. Each CDR3 is given with its conserved first and last residue. Fields, in order: J gene, V gene, clone size, D gene, CDR3 DNA, CDR3 protein. D genes are given only for firm matches. A clone size is listed for some rows: how often the clone was seen (once, few, many), or a class if it is expanded.

TRBJ2-2 | TRBV4-2 | once | . | TGTGCCAGCAGCCAAGAAATTAGAGCGGGCACCGGGGAGCTGTTTTTT | CASSQEIRAGTGELFF
TRBJ2-7 | TRBV6-6 | . | . | TGTGCCAGCAGTTCTCGGGACAACTCCTACGAGCAGTACTTC | CASSSRDNSYEQYF
TRBJ1-6 | TRBV7-2 | . | . | TGTGCCAGCAGCGCACGGGGTGGCAATTCACCCCTCCACTTT | CASSARGGNSPLHF
TRBJ2-1 | TRBV29-1 | . | . | TGCAGCGTCTCTTGGGGCCGAGGGTCCTACAATGAGCAGTTCTTC | CSVSWGRGSYNEQFF
TRBJ1-5 | TRBV5-4 | . | . | TGTGCCAGCAGCTTGGGAGAGAATCAGCCCCAGCATTTT | CASSLGENQPQHF
TRBJ2-5 | TRBV21-1 | . | . | TGTGCCAGCAGCAAAGTCCCTCATCCCCAGGAGACCCAGTACTTC | CASSKVPHPQETQYF
TRBJ2-7 | TRBV5-1 | once | . | TGCGCCAGCAGTTTTAGTCAATCCTACGAGCAGTACTTC | CASSFSQSYEQYF
TRBJ1-5 | TRBV7-9 | . | . | TGTGCCAGCAGCTTACAGGGCAATCAGCCCCAGCATTTT | CASSLQGNQPQHF
TRBJ2-6 | TRBV19 | . | . | TGTGCCAGTACCGGGGGCGAAGGGGGGGCCCCTGGGGCCAACGTCCTGACTTTC | CASTGGEGGAPGANVLTF
TRBJ1-1 | TRBV5-4 | . | . | TGTGCCAGCAGCTTGGAAGGGGGGCGGCGGACTGAAGCTTTCTTT | CASSLEGGRRTEAFF
TRBJ2-3 | TRBV6-4 | . | TRBD2 | TGTGTCCCACCAGCACTAGCGGGAGAGCTACCGATCACAGATACGCAGTATTTT | CVPPALAGELPITDTQYF
TRBJ2-1 | TRBV7-2 | . | . | TGTGCCAGCAGCCCTCCAGGAGCCTCCTACAATGAGCAGTTCTTC | CASSPPGASYNEQFF
TRBJ2-5 | TRBV6-5 | . | . | TGTGCCAGCAGTCCGGGCGGCTACCAAGAGACCCAGTACTTC | CASSPGGYQETQYF
TRBJ2-7 | TRBV5-1 | . | . | TGCGCCAGCAGCCCCAAAGTCCCTGCTCCCTACGAGCAGTACTTC | CASSPKVPAPYEQYF
TRBJ2-7 | TRBV6-6 | . | . | TGTGCCAGCAAACTTTCCCAGGGGGAGCAGTACTTC | CASKLSQGEQYF
TRBJ2-6 | TRBV9 | . | . | TGTGCCAGCAGGCAAGGGGGATCTGGGGCCAACGTCCTGACTTTC | CASRQGGSGANVLTF
TRBJ2-1 | TRBV19 | . | . | TGTGCCAGTAGTAGCAACTGGGCGGGACGGAAGGTCTTC | CASSSNWAGRKVF